Shown below are 13 T cell receptor beta chains from a single sample sequenced in a study of blood T cell repertoires in COVID-19 (dated by TCRdb to 2020 to 2022). Receptor libraries were prepared by the immunoSEQ multiplex PCR assay. In its TCRdb copy, this immuneACCESS table keeps in-frame sequences only and misses some clones. Where compared with another copy, unresolved V genes explain less than half of these, and the others have no known cause. For this sample the table gives some 180,000 clones, of which around 80% were detected only once. Clones ranked in the top ten supply around 2.8% of the sample. Sample: peripheral blood. The source of these receptors is a woman of 80 years or more with active or convalescent COVID-19.

The V call is TRBV11-2, the J call TRBJ1-2; D perhaps matches TRBD1 (6 bases). Germline V gene sequence: CDR1 SGHAT, CDR2 FQNNGV. This CDR3 is 16 amino acids long. Trimming took 5 bases from V and 2 from J, leaving 18 bases between them. In nucleotides, the CDR3 is TGTGCCAGCAGCAGGACAGCCTCGTTGAACAACTATGGCTACACCTTC. Amino acids: CASSRTASLNNYGYTF.

The rearrangement uses TRBV6-5 and TRBJ2-5, with D uncertain. The V gene lost 6 bases and the J gene lost 4 bases, with 3 bases spanning the gap. The CDR3 contains 10 residues. Germline V gives CDR1 MNHEY, CDR2 SVGAGI. CDR3 protein: CASRLETQYF. DNA for the CDR3: TGTGCCAGCAGACTAGAGACCCAGTACTTC.

This chain uses TRBV5-4 with TRBJ2-3; D is unresolved. V was shortened by 0 bases and J by 2 bases, with 13 bases between the two germline ends. Germline loops: CDR1 SGHNT, CDR2 YYREEE (reference sequence). The CDR3 is 16 residues long. This CDR3 reads CASSLVRRSLTDTQYF. The CDR3 bases are TGTGCCAGCAGCTTGGTTCGGCGGAGCCTCACAGATACGCAGTATTTT.

The chain couples TRBV5-1 to TRBJ2-1; TRBD2 agrees at 11 bases. The V gene end was trimmed by 4 bases and the J gene end by 0 bases; junction bases not matched to a gene: 6. The CDR3 contains 17 residues. Germline CDR1 SGHRS, CDR2 YFSETQ. DNA of the CDR3: TGCGCCAGCAGCACCGGGACTAGCGGCAGCTCCTACAATGAGCAGTTCTTC. Amino acids: CASSTGTSGSSYNEQFF. Using reference TRBV5-1 and TRBJ2-1 for the parts outside the CDR3, the full variable domain is KAGVTQTPRYLIKTRGQQVTLSCSPISGHRSVSWYQQTPGQGLQFLFEYFSETQRNKGNFPGRFSGRQFSNSRSEMNVSTLELGDSALYLCASSTGTSGSSYNEQFFGPGTRLTVL.

The chain links TRBV9 to TRBJ2-1, with 8 bases matching TRBD2. The V gene end was trimmed by 4 bases and the J gene end by 9 bases; junction bases not matched to a gene: 12. The CDR3 sequence is 15 residues long. Germline loops: CDR1 SGDLS, CDR2 YYNGEE. For the CDR3, the DNA is TGTGCCAGCAGCCCCAAGGCGGGGGGATGGGGTGAGCAGTTCTTC. Amino acids: CASSPKAGGWGEQFF.

The J gene is TRBJ2-2, the V gene TRBV4-2; TRBD1 might be the D (5 bases). This CDR3 comprises 13 residues. Germline V gene lookup returns CDR1 LGHNA and CDR2 YNFKEQ. Deletions cut 8 bases from V and 1 base from J, with 8 bases between. CDR3 sequence (DNA): TGTGCCAGCCGAGACAGGAACACCGGGGAGCTGTTTTTT. Residues: CASRDRNTGELFF.

This chain connects TRBV3-1 (or the pseudogene TRBV3-2) to TRBJ1-4; D is ambiguous. The CDR3 totals 15 residues. Per germline, CDR1 LGHDT and CDR2 YNNKEL (reference sequence). V gave up 0 bases and J gave up 6 bases, with 11 bases separating them. The CDR3 DNA follows: TGTGCCAGCAGCCAAGATGGGTCGGGTTATGAAAAACTGTTTTTT. Protein sequence: CASSQDGSGYEKLFF.

This clone turned up a few times. The chain uses TRBV7-2 and TRBJ1-4; TRBD1 aligns across 11 bases. The CDR3 runs to 15 residues. In germline, CDR1 is SGHTA, CDR2 FQGNSA. V shed 4 bases and J 8 bases; nucleotides not matched to a gene: 6. The DNA for the CDR3 is TGTGCCAGCAGCTCGGACAGGGGGCTTCGGGAAAAACTGTTTTTT. Encoded protein: CASSSDRGLREKLFF.

CDR3 nucleotide sequence: TGCGCCAGCAGCGTTACTAGCGGGGGGACCAACACAGATACGCAGTATTTT. It encodes CASSVTSGGTNTDTQYF. This rearrangement joins TRBV5-1 to TRBJ2-3, with TRBD2 matching 12 bases. The V and J ends lost 4 bases and 2 bases, in that order; junction bases with no gene match: 8. Per germline, CDR1 SGHRS and CDR2 YFSETQ. The CDR3 has 17 amino acids.

J is TRBJ2-7 and V is TRBV28; no firm D call. Germline V gives CDR1 MDHEN, CDR2 SYDVKM. The V end was cut by 10 bases, the J end by 3 bases, with 16 bases between. The CDR3 extends over 13 amino acids. The CDR3 loop is CATKPRRNYEQYF. The DNA of the CDR3 is TGTGCCACTAAACCTAGAAGGAACTACGAGCAGTACTTC.

The chain is built from TRBV5-4 and TRBJ1-4, with TRBD1 matching 7 bases. The CDR3 is 14 residues long. Germline loops: CDR1 SGHNT, CDR2 YYREEE (reference sequence). V trimming: 3 bases; J trimming: 8 bases; junction bases outside the gene matches: 7. CDR3 sequence (DNA): TGTGCCAGCAGCTCCCCTAAGGACAGGGAAAAACTGTTTTTT. Protein sequence: CASSSPKDREKLFF.

Points on this clone: Compared with germline, one end of the junction differs, possibly owing to a read error. The chain carries TRBV7-7 and TRBJ2-3; 8 nucleotides match TRBD2. The CDR3 runs 15 residues. Germline-derived CDR1 and CDR2 are SSHAT and FNYEAQ (reference sequence). CDR3 protein: CASSSGTSRTDTQYF. In DNA form, the CDR3 reads TGTGCTAGCAGCTCCGGGACTAGTCGCACAGATACGCAGTATTTT.

This sequence joins TRBV11-2 and TRBJ1-3; D gene uncertain. CDR3 length: 17 residues. CDR1 is SGHAT and CDR2 is FQNNGV in the germline V gene. Trimming shortened V by 0 bases and J by 2 bases, and 14 bases separated the two germline ends. CDR3 sequence: CASSLERIPRPGNTIYF. The CDR3 DNA is TGTGCCAGCAGCTTAGAACGGATACCTAGACCTGGAAACACCATATATTTT.